This T cell receptor (beta chain) was sequenced for a study of human T cells and chemical hapten exposure. Overall study context: Patch testing placed 0.01% DPC on the upper back, with readings at 6 days. A patient group, mainly female, showed alopecia areata, totalis or universalis.

This clonotype has at least ten counts. TCRdb fed the RACE reads into MiXCR, producing one record per CDR3 protein. This table has tens of thousands of distinct CDR3 sequences, around 12% appearing once. CDR3 length: 13 residues. Germline V gene sequence: CDR1 LNHDA, CDR2 SQIVND (reference sequence). V was shortened by 6 bases and J by 8 bases, with 14 bases between the two germline ends. Documented time point: patch test 3, about 24 weeks after DPC sensitization. Treatment described: therapeutic diphenylcyclopropenone sensitization with weekly scalp DPC. This TCR was recovered from a man aged 25-45 years with alopecia areata. Some clones in this sample may be carry-over from other donors' samples. Sequencing used whole blood, obtained in connection with sensitization to the hapten diphenylcyclopropenone (DPC). J is TRBJ1-5 and V is TRBV19; the D gene is possibly TRBD1 (6 bases). Here the CDR3 reads CASRGGGWEPQHF. The CDR3 DNA reads as TGTGCCAGTAGAGGGGGGGGCTGGGAGCCCCAGCATTTT.